This TCR beta chain appears in the sequencing data of a study of blood T cells in healthy people across ages. About the research overall: About one barcoded beta molecule per two T cells was captured by template switching. Study conclusions and caveats: The diversity estimates, figures obtained from one million T cells, were considered underestimates.

With a J-beta primer mix and a sample-barcoded 5' primer, a second PCR ran roughly 6 to 12 cycles. MiXCR, run by TCRdb on the 5' RACE reads, gives a single entry per CDR3 protein. The table lists 790,000 or so distinct CDR3 sequences, approximately 53% of them singletons. It was approximately 10 milliliters of peripheral blood that were drawn from each donor. V gave up 3 bases and J gave up 4 bases, with 19 bases separating them. The CDR3 is made up of 16 amino acids. Germline V gene lookup returns CDR1 LGHNA and CDR2 YSLEER. This clonotype showed up just a few times. Its antigen is undetermined. The rearrangement links TRBV4-3 to TRBJ2-7; D uncertain. The sequencing sample was made of blood. This sequence was found in a man aged 40-55 years in good health. CDR3 amino acids: CASSHYYGSGGYEQYF. The CDR3 coding sequence is TGCGCCAGCAGCCACTATTATGGGTCCGGTGGGTACGAGCAGTACTTC.